This T cell receptor beta chain was identified in a study of T cell clusters in autoimmune cytopenias. This clonotype is classed as medium-sized by frequency. TRB was amplified by touch-down multiplex PCR, primer pools A and B combined. TCRdb reprocessed the multiplex PCR reads, keeping one entry per CDR3 protein, no DNA. This table holds roughly 4,000 distinct CDR3 sequences. The CDR3 length is 15 residues. Each sample's input was around 250 ng genomic DNA, roughly 40,000 genome equivalents. The same sample was also studied in work on T cell repertoires in aging, cancer and after chemotherapy. That publication notes: Chronic lymphocytic leukemia patients on fludarabine- or bendamustine-based regimens gave paired samples before and after chemotherapy. About 10 million TCR reads made up the full dataset. Median generation probability rose over the chemotherapy interval in each cancer cohort, suggesting rebound thymic output.

The receptor was derived from a human donor with an autoimmune cytopenia or autoimmune hepatitis (not recorded which). The chain couples TRBV12-3 or TRBV12-4 to TRBJ2-2. The sample consisted of peripheral blood. The CDR3 loop reads CASSLGPTNTGELFF.